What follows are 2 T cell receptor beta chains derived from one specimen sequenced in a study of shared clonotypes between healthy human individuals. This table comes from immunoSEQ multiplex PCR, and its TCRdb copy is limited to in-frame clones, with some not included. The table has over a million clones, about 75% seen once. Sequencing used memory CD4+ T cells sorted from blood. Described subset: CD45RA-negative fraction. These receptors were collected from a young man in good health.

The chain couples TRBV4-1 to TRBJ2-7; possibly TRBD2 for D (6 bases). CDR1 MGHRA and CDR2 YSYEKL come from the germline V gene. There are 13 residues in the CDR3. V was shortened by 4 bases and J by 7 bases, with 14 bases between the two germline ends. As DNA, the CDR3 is TGCGCCAGCAGCCCTCGGGACTCGCAAGAGCAGTACTTC. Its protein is CASSPRDSQEQYF.

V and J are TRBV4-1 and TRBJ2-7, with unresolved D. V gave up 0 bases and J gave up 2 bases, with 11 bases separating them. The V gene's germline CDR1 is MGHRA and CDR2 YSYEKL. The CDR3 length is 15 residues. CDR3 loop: CASSQDSGSTYEQYF. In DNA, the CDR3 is TGCGCCAGCAGCCAAGATTCGGGCTCAACCTACGAGCAGTACTTC.